This T cell receptor (beta chain) was sequenced in a study of blood T cell repertoires in COVID-19. The wider study: Acute and convalescent COVID-19 specimens originated in the United States, Italy and Spain. In each case, the material was cDNA or gDNA derived from T cells, B-cell-depleted T cells, or PBMCs.

Methods used by the authors: The authors estimated nucleated cell counts from reference gene primer amplification. Libraries were prepared by immunoSEQ multiplex PCR; TCRdb keeps only in-frame clonotypes and omits some of them. The V and J calls and clone size were taken over from that table, and D and trimming were inferred from the DNA. Here the sample spans a few hundred thousand clones, 75% to 90% being singletons. The CDR3 runs 17 residues. V lost 7 bases, J lost 5 bases, and 21 bases lay in between. From germline, CDR1 is MNHEY and CDR2 SMNVEV (reference sequence). The source is a man aged 25 to 40 with active or convalescent COVID-19. The sequencing input was peripheral blood. This chain joins TRBV27 and TRBJ1-6, with a weak D call TRBD1 (5 bases). The CDR3 coding sequence is TGTGCCAGCACGTCCACCTGGAGGGACGGACATAATTCACCCCTCCACTTT. This translates into CASTSTWRDGHNSPLHF.